The entry that follows covers one T cell receptor (beta chain) sequence. The entry originates in a study of identical twins. A universal primer site arose from template switching, and cDNA bore unique molecular identifiers. TCRdb fed the 5' RACE reads into MiXCR, producing one record per CDR3 protein. This sample carries approximately 1.8 million distinct CDR3 sequences, more than 30% of them seen once, and the ten largest clones take 0.25% to 0.3%. The clonotype comes from a newborn girl in good health. The sequenced sample was cord blood.

For the CDR3, the DNA is TGTGCCAGCAGTTTTGCCCTGTCTGGACATAATTCACCCCTCCACTTT. This gives the protein CASSFALSGHNSPLHF. The chain links TRBV12-3 or TRBV12-4 to TRBJ1-6; no firm D call. Trimming cost V 3 bases and J 5 bases, with 14 bases left between them. The length of the CDR3 is 16 residues.